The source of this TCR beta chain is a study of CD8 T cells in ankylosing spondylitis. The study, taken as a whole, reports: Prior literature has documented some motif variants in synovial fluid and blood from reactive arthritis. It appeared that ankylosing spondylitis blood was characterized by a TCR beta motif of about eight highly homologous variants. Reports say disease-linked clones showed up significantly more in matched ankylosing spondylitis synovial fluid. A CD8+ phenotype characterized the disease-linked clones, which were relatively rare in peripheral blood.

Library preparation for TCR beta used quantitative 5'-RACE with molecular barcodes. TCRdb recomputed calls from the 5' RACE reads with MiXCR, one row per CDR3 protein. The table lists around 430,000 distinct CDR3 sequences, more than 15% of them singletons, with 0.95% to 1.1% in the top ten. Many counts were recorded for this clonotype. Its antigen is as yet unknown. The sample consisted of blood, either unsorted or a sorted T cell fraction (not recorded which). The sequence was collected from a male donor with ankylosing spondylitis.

The CDR3 region is CASSFWGQPQHF. CDR3 nucleotide sequence: TGTGCCAGCAGCTTCTGGGGGCAGCCCCAGCATTTT. This chain links TRBV28 with TRBJ1-5, with D possibly being TRBD1 (5 bases). Deletions cut 6 bases from V and 7 bases from J, with 10 bases between. Germline CDR1 is MDHEN and CDR2 is SYDVKM. The CDR3 is 12 amino acids.